One sample yielded the 20 T cell receptor beta chains listed below, sequenced in a study of persistence of HIV-infected CD4 T cells. Stimulation used 9 to 10 ug/mL lysate from CMV-infected fibroblasts. CD40L-negative CD69-negative CD45RO-high memory CD4+ T cells were sorted as populations depleted of antigen-responding cells. The immunoSEQ assay was version 4, run in survey mode. Clones were read by immunoSEQ multiplex PCR, and TCRdb kept only the in-frame ones, dropping some. In the table there are 25,000 to 35,000 clones, around 82% of which are singletons. No antigen has been assigned to these receptors. Here the sequenced sample was CD4+ T cells sorted from PBMCs after approximately 18-hour stimulation, taken from a patient who received antiretroviral therapy. Receptors were obtained from an adult man with HIV who was CMV-seropositive.

The chain has TRBV5-6 and TRBJ1-2; a possible D gene is TRBD1 (6 bases). The CDR3 contains 15 residues. Germline assignment: CDR1 SGHDT and CDR2 YYEEEE. The V end was cut by 1 base, the J end by 5 bases, with 15 bases between. The CDR3 loop reads CASSLIGGSDYGYTF. The CDR3 DNA is TGTGCCAGCAGCTTGATAGGGGGGTCGGATTATGGCTACACCTTC.

DNA for the CDR3: TGTGCCAGCAGTGAGAAGCGGGGGGGAATCGGGGAGCTGTTTTTT. Its protein product is CASSEKRGGIGELFF. This chain links TRBV2 with TRBJ2-2, with 10 nucleotides matching TRBD2. Trimming at V came to 3 bases and at J to 7 bases, leaving 5 bases not matched to a gene. Germline assignment: CDR1 SNHLY and CDR2 FYNNEI. This CDR3 is built from 15 residues. Full variable domain (missing parts from reference TRBV2 and TRBJ2-2): EPEVTQTPSHQVTQMGQEVILRCVPISNHLYFYWYRQILGQKVEFLVSFYNNEISEKSEIFDDQFSVERPDGSNFTLKIRSTKLEDSAMYFCASSEKRGGIGELFFGEGSRLTVL.

The chain joins TRBV7-8 to TRBJ1-6; 7 bases fit TRBD1. The J segment lost 10 bases and the V segment lost 5 bases, leaving 8 bases of the junction unmatched. The CDR3 consists of 14 residues. Germline CDR1 reads SGHVS; CDR2 reads FQNEAQ. The CDR3 loop is CASSLRQGRSPLHF. The CDR3 nucleotides are TGTGCCAGCAGCCTTAGACAGGGACGATCACCCCTCCACTTT.

The chain employs TRBV5-1 and TRBJ2-1; 12 nucleotides align to TRBD2. The germline V gene encodes CDR1 SGHRS and CDR2 YFSETQ. This CDR3 comprises 16 residues. After removal of 0 bases from V and 9 bases from J, the junction contained 7 bases not matched to a gene. CDR3 region: CASSLVPSGGESEQFF. In DNA, the CDR3 is TGCGCCAGCAGCTTGGTTCCTAGCGGGGGGGAGAGTGAGCAGTTCTTC.

V gene TRBV5-1 combines with J gene TRBJ2-4, with 10 bases identical to TRBD2. Germline-derived CDR1 and CDR2 are SGHRS and YFSETQ. J was trimmed by 7 bases and V by 4 bases; bases with no gene match: 14. The CDR3 runs to 17 residues. The CDR3 DNA sequence: TGCGCCAGCAGCAGGGGACTAGCGAGTACGTTGGGGAACATTCAGTACTTC. It is translated as CASSRGLASTLGNIQYF.

The CDR3, as DNA: TGTGCCACCAGGAACGGCCCTTTAGTCACCGGGGAGCTGTTTTTT. It yields the protein CATRNGPLVTGELFF. The chain links TRBV24-1 to TRBJ2-2, with D uncertain. This CDR3 has 15 amino acids. V lost 7 bases and J 4 bases, leaving 15 bases between the germline ends. CDR1 is KGHDR, CDR2 SFDVKD, per germline.

This sequence joins TRBV6-5 and TRBJ1-1; possible D gene TRBD1, 6 bases. CDR1 and CDR2 from the germline V gene are MNHEY and SVGAGI. This CDR3 has 16 amino acids. V was shortened by 2 bases and J by 1 base, with 14 bases between the two germline ends. CDR3: CASSYGNRGANTEAFF. CDR3 nucleotide sequence: TGTGCCAGCAGTTACGGTAACCGGGGGGCGAACACTGAAGCTTTCTTT.

The V call is TRBV14, the J call TRBJ2-1; D is uncertain. CDR1 and CDR2 from the germline V gene are SGHDN and FVKESK. The CDR3 is 12 residues long. V was pared by 2 bases and J by 1 base, with 0 bases between. The CDR3 loop reads CASSQSYNEQFF. DNA for the CDR3: TGTGCCAGCAGCCAATCCTACAATGAGCAGTTCTTC.

J is TRBJ1-1 and V is TRBV3-1 (or the pseudogene TRBV3-2); 9 nucleotides agree with TRBD1. V trimming: 3 bases; J trimming: 0 bases; junction bases outside the gene matches: 5. There are 16 residues in the CDR3. Germline assignment: CDR1 LGHDT and CDR2 YNNKEL (reference sequence). In DNA form, the CDR3 reads TGTGCCAGCAGCCAGGGACAGGGAAGGATGAACACTGAAGCTTTCTTT. Its protein product is CASSQGQGRMNTEAFF.

The chain employs TRBV5-1 and TRBJ2-6; D might be TRBD1 (5 bases). Looked up from germline, CDR1 is SGHRS and CDR2 is YFSETQ. This CDR3 comprises 21 residues. V lost 0 bases and J 0 bases, leaving 22 bases between the germline ends. The CDR3 DNA reads as TGCGCCAGCAGCTTGGATCCCAGGGCGCCCTATCAGAGCTCTGGGGCCAACGTCCTGACTTTC. Protein sequence: CASSLDPRAPYQSSGANVLTF.

The V and J genes are TRBV5-6 and TRBJ1-6; possibly TRBD1 for D (5 bases). Germline V lookup: CDR1 SGHDT, CDR2 YYEEEE. The CDR3 contains 15 residues. The V and J ends lost 4 bases and 10 bases respectively, with 18 bases between them. The CDR3 spells CASSVGTLSESPLHF. In DNA, the CDR3 is TGTGCCAGCAGCGTCGGGACCCTCTCAGAGTCACCCCTCCACTTT. Full variable domain (remainder filled in from reference TRBV5-6 and TRBJ1-6): DAGVTQSPTHLIKTRGQQVTLRCSPKSGHDTVSWYQQALGQGPQFIFQYYEEEERQRGNFPDRFSGHQFPNYSSELNVNALLLGDSALYLCASSVGTLSESPLHFGNGTRLTVT.

This sequence joins TRBV15 and TRBJ2-2, with 10 bases that match TRBD1. V gave up 4 bases and J gave up 7 bases; unmatched junction bases: 6. The V gene's germline CDR1 is LNHNV and CDR2 YYDKDF (reference sequence). CDR3 length: 15 amino acids. For the CDR3, the DNA is TGTGCCACCAGCATACGGACAGGGGGATTCGGGGAGCTGTTTTTT. Translating it yields CATSIRTGGFGELFF.

The chain employs TRBV5-1 and TRBJ2-5; D unclear. Per the germline V gene, CDR1 is SGHRS and CDR2 is YFSETQ. The CDR3 consists of 14 residues. With 0 bases removed from V and 2 bases from J, the gap between germline ends came to 8 bases. CDR3 amino acids: CASSLVGRQETQYF. The DNA of the CDR3 is TGCGCCAGCAGCTTGGTGGGCCGACAAGAGACCCAGTACTTC.

This clone was counted once. This sequence joins TRBV12-3 or TRBV12-4 and TRBJ2-4, with D possibly matching TRBD1 (6 bases). The CDR3 is 13 residues long. Deletions cut 5 bases from V and 1 base from J, with 6 bases between. The CDR3, as DNA: TGTGCCAGCAGTGACAGGGCCAAAAACATTCAGTACTTC. Amino acids: CASSDRAKNIQYF.

V usage is TRBV14 and J usage is TRBJ1-1, with 12 bases lining up with TRBD1. Looked up from germline, CDR1 is SGHDN and CDR2 is FVKESK. The V gene end was trimmed by 1 base and the J gene end by 0 bases; junction bases not matched to a gene: 3. The CDR3 has 17 residues. The CDR3 coding sequence is TGTGCCAGCAGCCAAGGGGACAGGGGGCTTTTGAACACTGAAGCTTTCTTT. Its translation: CASSQGDRGLLNTEAFF.

Written as DNA, the CDR3 is TGTGCCAGTAGTATTATAAAACAGCTGGAAATTATGAACACTGAAGCTTTCTTT. This gives the protein CASSIIKQLEIMNTEAFF. This chain links TRBV19 with TRBJ1-1; the D is unclear. V lost 3 bases to trimming and J lost 0 bases, with 20 bases between them. The CDR3 covers 18 residues. Germline lookup yields CDR1 LNHDA and CDR2 SQIVND (reference sequence).

J is TRBJ2-2 and V is TRBV7-6, with 15 bases aligning to TRBD2. The CDR3 has 18 amino acids. Germline-derived CDR1 and CDR2 are SGHVS and FNYEAQ. Unmatched junction bases numbered 10, after V lost 5 bases and J lost 6 bases. The CDR3 protein is CASSPRTSGGAFPGELFF. DNA for the CDR3: TGTGCCAGCAGCCCTAGGACTAGCGGGGGGGCCTTCCCCGGGGAGCTGTTTTTT. The variable domain in full, with the rest retrieved from reference TRBV7-6 and TRBJ2-2, is GAGVSQSPRYKVTKRGQDVALRCDPISGHVSLYWYRQALGQGPEFLTYFNYEAQQDKSGLPNDRFSAERPEGSISTLTIQRTEQRDSAMYRCASSPRTSGGAFPGELFFGEGSRLTVL.

The table lists this clone with a few counts. The chain combines TRBV6-5 with TRBJ1-1; 10 nucleotides align to TRBD1. V lost 7 bases, J lost 4 bases, and 6 bases stayed unmatched. This CDR3 has 14 amino acids. Germline CDR1 is MNHEY and CDR2 is SVGAGI. The CDR3 spells CASTRDRGVTEAFF. In DNA, the CDR3 is TGTGCCAGCACCCGGGACAGGGGAGTCACTGAAGCTTTCTTT.

The chain employs TRBV18 and TRBJ2-3; D is uncertain. The V gene's germline CDR1 is KGHSH and CDR2 LQKENI. Deletions cut 6 bases from V and 3 bases from J, with 7 bases between. This CDR3 is 12 amino acids long. This CDR3 reads CASSRRTDTQYF. CDR3 in DNA: TGTGCCAGCTCGCGGCGTACAGATACGCAGTATTTT.

This clone was detected only a few times. The CDR3 sequence is CASSEAGGTQPQHF. The CDR3 nucleotides are TGTGCCAGCAGTGAAGCGGGGGGCACTCAGCCCCAGCATTTT. The chain combines TRBV6-1 with TRBJ1-5; TRBD1 is a possible D gene (6 bases). V lost 0 bases to trimming and J lost 6 bases, with 9 bases between them. From germline, CDR1 is MNHNS and CDR2 SASEGT. The CDR3 totals 14 residues.